Sequencing of this T cell receptor beta chain was carried out in a study of vaccination effects on CD4 cells after COVID-19. Here immunoSEQ multiplex PCR was the method, and the copy in TCRdb shows in-frame clones only, minus some. The sample records tens of thousands of clones, approximately 70% being singletons. The culture ran for nine to ten days, and then CD4+ T cells were isolated. This CDR3 spans 15 amino acids. Germline CDR1 is MNHEY and CDR2 is SVGEGT. V was shortened by 2 bases and J by 1 base, with 11 bases between the two germline ends. Turning to this clone: Its antigen is undetermined.

The rearrangement joins TRBV6-2 or TRBV6-3 to TRBJ1-2; tentative D call: TRBD1 (6 bases). The TCR originated in a human donor who had a prior SARS-CoV-2 infection. The specimen comprised CD4+ T cells from PBMCs cultured without peptide, sampled before COVID-19 vaccination. Here the CDR3 DNA reads TGTGCCAGCAGTTACGGTGCAGGGGATAACTATGGCTACACCTTC. Its translation: CASSYGAGDNYGYTF.